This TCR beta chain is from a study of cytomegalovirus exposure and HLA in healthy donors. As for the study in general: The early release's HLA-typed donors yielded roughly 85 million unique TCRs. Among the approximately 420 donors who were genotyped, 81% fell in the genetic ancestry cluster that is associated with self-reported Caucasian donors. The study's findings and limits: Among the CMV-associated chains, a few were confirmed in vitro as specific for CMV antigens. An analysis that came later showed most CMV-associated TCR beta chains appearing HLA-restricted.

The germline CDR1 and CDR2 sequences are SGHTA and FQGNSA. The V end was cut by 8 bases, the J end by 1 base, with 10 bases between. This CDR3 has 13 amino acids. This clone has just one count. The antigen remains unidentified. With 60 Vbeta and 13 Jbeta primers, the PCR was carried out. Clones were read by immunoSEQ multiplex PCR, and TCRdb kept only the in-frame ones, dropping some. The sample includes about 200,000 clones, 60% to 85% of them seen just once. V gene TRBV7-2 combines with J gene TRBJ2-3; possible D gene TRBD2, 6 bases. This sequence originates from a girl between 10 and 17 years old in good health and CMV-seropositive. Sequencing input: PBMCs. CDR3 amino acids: CASRGGGTDTQYF. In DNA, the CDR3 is TGTGCCAGCCGTGGCGGGGGCACAGATACGCAGTATTTT. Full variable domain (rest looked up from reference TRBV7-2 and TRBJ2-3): GAGVSQSPSNKVTEKGKDVELRCDPISGHTALYWYRQSLGQGLEFLIYFQGNSAPDKSGLPSDRFSAERTGGSVSTLTIQRTQQEDSAVYLCASRGGGTDTQYFGPGTRLTVL.